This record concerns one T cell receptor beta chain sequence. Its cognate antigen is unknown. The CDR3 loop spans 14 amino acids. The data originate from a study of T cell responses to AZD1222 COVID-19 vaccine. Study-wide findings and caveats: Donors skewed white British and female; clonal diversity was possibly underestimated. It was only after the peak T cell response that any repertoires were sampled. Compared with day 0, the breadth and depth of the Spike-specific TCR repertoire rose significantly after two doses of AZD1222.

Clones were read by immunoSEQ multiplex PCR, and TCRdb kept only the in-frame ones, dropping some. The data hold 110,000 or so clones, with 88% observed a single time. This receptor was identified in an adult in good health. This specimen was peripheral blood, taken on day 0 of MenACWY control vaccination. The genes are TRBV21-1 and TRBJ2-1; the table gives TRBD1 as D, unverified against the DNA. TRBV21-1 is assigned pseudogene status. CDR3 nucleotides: TGTGCCAGCACTATCAGGCCAGGGGGCAATGAGCAGTTCTTC. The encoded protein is CASTIRPGGNEQFF.